This T cell receptor beta chain appears in the sequencing data of a study of Ad26.COV2.S vaccination and SARS-CoV-2 variants. The wider study: Donor was in the COV1001 Ad26.COV2.S trial arm. Study-wide points: It was vaccine recipients, not placebo recipients, who had the higher spike-specific TCR breadth. Those who received vaccine or placebo ended up with similar non-spike TCR breadth.

Germline V gives CDR1 SGHNT, CDR2 YYREEE (reference sequence). V was shortened by 0 bases and J by 4 bases, with 11 bases between the two germline ends. This CDR3 is built from 16 residues. A remark on this clone: Its cognate antigen is unknown.

The treatment: about 20 received Ad26.COV2.S at low or high dose, single or two shots; 5 received placebo; per-sample allocation not given. Specimens were obtained on day 63 following the first vaccine or placebo injection. TCRdb's copy holds only in-frame clones and misses some; the assay was immunoSEQ multiplex PCR. The sample has about 390,000 clones; approximately 90% are singletons. The TCR comes from a person aged 18 to 59 who received the Ad26.COV2.S COVID-19 vaccine or a placebo. The specimen comprised peripheral blood, sampled in a trial of Ad26.COV2.S vaccine versus placebo. This chain links TRBV5-4 with TRBJ1-6; D is ambiguous. CDR3 loop: CASSLEARAYNSPLHF. CDR3 nucleotides: TGTGCCAGCAGCTTGGAGGCAAGAGCATATAATTCACCCCTCCACTTT.